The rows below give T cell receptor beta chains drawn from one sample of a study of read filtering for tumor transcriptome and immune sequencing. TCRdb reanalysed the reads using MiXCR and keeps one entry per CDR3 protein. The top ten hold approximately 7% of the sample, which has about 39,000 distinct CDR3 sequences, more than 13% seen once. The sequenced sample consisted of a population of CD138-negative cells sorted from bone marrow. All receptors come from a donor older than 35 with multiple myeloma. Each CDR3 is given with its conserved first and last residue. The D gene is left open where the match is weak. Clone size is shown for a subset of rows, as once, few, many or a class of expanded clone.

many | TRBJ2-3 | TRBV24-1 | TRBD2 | TGTGCCACCAGTGATTTAGGAGCGGGAAAGAGCACAGATACGCAGTATTTT | CATSDLGAGKSTDTQYF
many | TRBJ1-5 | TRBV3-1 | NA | TGTGCCAGCAGCCAAGGCGGCAGGACCTACAATCAGCCCCAGCATTTT | CASSQGGRTYNQPQHF
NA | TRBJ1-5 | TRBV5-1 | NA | TGCGCCAGCAGCTTGGACCCAGGTCGGGGTCAGCCCCAGCATTTT | CASSLDPGRGQPQHF
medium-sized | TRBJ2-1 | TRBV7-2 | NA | TGTGCCAGCAGCGAACACCTGGGGACTCCCAATGAGCAGTTCTTC | CASSEHLGTPNEQFF
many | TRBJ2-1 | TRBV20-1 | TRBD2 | TGCAGTGCTAGAGATTTCACGGGCGGGAGGGCATACAATGAGCAGTTCTTC | CSARDFTGGRAYNEQFF
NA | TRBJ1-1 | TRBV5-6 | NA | TGTGCCAGCAGCGTAATTGCGGAGTCGGCAGCTTTCTTT | CASSVIAESAAFF
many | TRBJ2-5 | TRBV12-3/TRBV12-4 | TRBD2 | TGTGCCAGCAGTTTGAGGGCGGGGGGGCCGGAGACCCAGTACTTC | CASSLRAGGPETQYF
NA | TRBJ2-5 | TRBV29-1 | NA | TGCAGCGCGGGACGGGAAGAGACCCAGTACTTC | CSAGREETQYF
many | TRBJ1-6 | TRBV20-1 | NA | TGCAGTGCTAGTGGGAAATATACGGCCCCCCTCCACTTT | CSASGKYTAPLHF
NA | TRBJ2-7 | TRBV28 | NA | TGTGCCAGCGTTGGCAGCCCATCGTCCTACGAGCAGTACTTC | CASVGSPSSYEQYF
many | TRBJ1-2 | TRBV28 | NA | TGTGCCAGCACCCGTGAGGGCGGCTACACCTTC | CASTREGGYTF
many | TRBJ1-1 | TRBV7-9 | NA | TGTGCCAGCACCGAGGACGGATATGAAGCTTTCTTT | CASTEDGYEAFF
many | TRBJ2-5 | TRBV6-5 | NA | TGTGCCAGCAGTTCAGGTCGGGCCTCTGGTGAGACCCAGTACTTC | CASSSGRASGETQYF
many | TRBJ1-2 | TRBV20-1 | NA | TGCAGTGCTTCAGCCCAGGACTATGGCTACACCTTC | CSASAQDYGYTF
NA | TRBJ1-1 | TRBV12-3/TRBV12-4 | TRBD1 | TGTGCCAGCAGCCCTGGACAGGGTGGTCTGAACACTGAAGCTTTCTTT | CASSPGQGGLNTEAFF
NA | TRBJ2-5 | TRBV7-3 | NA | TGTGCCAGCAGGAGGGCCGGGGAAGAGACCCAGTACTTC | CASRRAGEETQYF
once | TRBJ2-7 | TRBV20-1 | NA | TGCAGTGCTAGAGATCGAGGCCACGGATCCTACGAGCAGTACTTC | CSARDRGHGSYEQYF
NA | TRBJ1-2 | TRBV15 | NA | TGTGCCACCAGCCAAATGACCAACTATGGCTACACCTTC | CATSQMTNYGYTF
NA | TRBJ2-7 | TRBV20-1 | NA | TGCAGTGCTAGGATTAGTGGACGGGGCGACTACGAGCAGTACTTC | CSARISGRGDYEQYF
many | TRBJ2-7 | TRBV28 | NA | TGTGCCAGCAGTTTCGTATCCGGTTTGGACGAGCAGTACTTC | CASSFVSGLDEQYF